These T cell receptor beta chains were read from a single sample in a study of CXCR3-negative and CXCR3-positive naive CD8 T cells. TCRdb reworked the 5' RACE reads into one entry per CDR3 protein, no DNA. The sample holds some 45,000 distinct CDR3 sequences. Material: naive CXCR3- CD8+ T cells from blood. The receptors come from a human donor in good health. Some clones in this sample may be carry-over from other donors' samples. CDR3s include the opening cysteine and the closing phenylalanine or tryptophan.

j_call v_call cdr3_aa
TRBJ2-3 TRBV20-1 CSARDWLGRTTDTQYF
TRBJ2-1 TRBV29-1 CSGVVLDEQFF
TRBJ1-1 TRBV6-4 CASSDQIQGRYTEAFF
TRBJ2-3 TRBV21-1 CASSKEDSGRTSDLSTDTQYF
TRBJ2-1 TRBV7-6 CASSLSAGGNEQFF
TRBJ1-5 TRBV18 CASSPPSGEGQPQHF
TRBJ2-7 TRBV19 CASSGRAGIYEQYF
TRBJ1-6 TRBV2 CASILWVTDNSPLHF
TRBJ2-7 TRBV11-3 CASSSPRGDYEQYF
TRBJ2-5 TRBV7-2 CASSPGTVGPTGTQYF
TRBJ1-1 TRBV5-1 CASSFGWGMNTEAFF
TRBJ2-1 TRBV6-1 CASRETSRNEQFF
TRBJ2-5 TRBV7-9 CASTPTSAQETQYF
TRBJ2-3 TRBV2 CASSPGTISTDTQYF
TRBJ2-7 TRBV29-1 CSARGTRSYEQYF
TRBJ2-3 TRBV29-1 CSVPGRVGTDTQYF
TRBJ2-7 TRBV28 CASSSGVSGVDSYEQYF
TRBJ2-7 TRBV25-1 CASSGLAEGYEQYF
TRBJ1-5 TRBV28 CASSFGGVTQPQHF
TRBJ2-7 TRBV18 CASSPPRNGGYEQYF
TRBJ2-7 TRBV7-9 CASSSTGGDRVLRREQYF